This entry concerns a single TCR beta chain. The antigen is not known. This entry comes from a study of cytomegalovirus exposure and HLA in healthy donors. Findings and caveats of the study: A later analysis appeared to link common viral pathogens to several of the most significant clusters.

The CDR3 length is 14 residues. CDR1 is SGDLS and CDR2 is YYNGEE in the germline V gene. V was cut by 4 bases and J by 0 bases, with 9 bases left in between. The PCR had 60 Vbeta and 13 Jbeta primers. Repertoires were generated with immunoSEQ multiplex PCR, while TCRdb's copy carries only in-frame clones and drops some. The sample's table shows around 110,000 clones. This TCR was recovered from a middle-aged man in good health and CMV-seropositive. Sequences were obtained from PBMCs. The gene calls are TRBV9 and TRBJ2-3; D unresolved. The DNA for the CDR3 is TGTGCCAGCAGCATGCGGCCTAGCACAGATACGCAGTATTTT. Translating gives CASSMRPSTDTQYF.